The rows below give T cell receptor beta chains drawn from one sample of a study of T cell repertoires in cytomegalovirus infection. Their antigens are not known. TCRdb called the reads again in MiXCR, with one record for every CDR3 protein. The table shows some 110,000 distinct CDR3 sequences, with about 9.4% occurring only once. The sequencing sample was made of PBMCs, sequenced either directly or after in vitro stimulation (not recorded which). These TCRs come from a human donor in good health (CMV status not recorded). Some clones in this sample may be carry-over from other donors' samples. Both conserved end residues are part of each CDR3. Each record gives: V gene, D gene, J gene, clone size, CDR3 DNA, CDR3 protein. The D gene is left open where the match is weak. Rows give clone size only sometimes, using once, few, many, or a class for an expanded clone.

V gene: TRBV6-2/TRBV6-3
D gene: TRBD1
J gene: TRBJ2-3
clone size: many
CDR3 DNA: TGTGCCAGCAGTTACTGGAGGACAGGGAGCACAGATACGCAGTATTTT
CDR3 protein: CASSYWRTGSTDTQYF

V gene: TRBV7-2
D gene: .
J gene: TRBJ1-2
clone size: many
CDR3 DNA: TGTGCCAGCAGCGCCCCAGAGTCGGGGGGCGAGAGCTATGGCTACACCTTC
CDR3 protein: CASSAPESGGESYGYTF

V gene: TRBV14
D gene: TRBD1
J gene: TRBJ1-1
clone size: many
CDR3 DNA: TGTGCCAGCAGCAGACAGGGGTACACTGAAGCTTTCTTT
CDR3 protein: CASSRQGYTEAFF

V gene: TRBV28
D gene: TRBD2
J gene: TRBJ2-3
clone size: .
CDR3 DNA: TGTGCCAACAGTTCGAGCGGGACTAGCGGGACGTATACGCAGTATTTT
CDR3 protein: CANSSSGTSGTYTQYF

V gene: TRBV7-2
D gene: TRBD2
J gene: TRBJ2-3
clone size: many
CDR3 DNA: TGTGCCAGCAGCTTTAAAAGAGGGACTAGCGGCAGCACAGATACGCAGTATTTT
CDR3 protein: CASSFKRGTSGSTDTQYF

V gene: TRBV7-6
D gene: TRBD1
J gene: TRBJ2-2
clone size: many
CDR3 DNA: TGTGCCAGCAGCTTAGGAGGGGGACAGGGCGGCACCGGGGAGCTGTTTTTT
CDR3 protein: CASSLGGGQGGTGELFF

V gene: TRBV9
D gene: TRBD2
J gene: TRBJ2-7
clone size: few
CDR3 DNA: TGTGCCAGCAGCGTGTCCGGGACTAGCTCCTACGAGCAGTACTTC
CDR3 protein: CASSVSGTSSYEQYF

V gene: TRBV20-1
D gene: .
J gene: TRBJ2-4
clone size: .
CDR3 DNA: TGCAGTGCTACAGGGGACTCCTCTGACATTCAGTACTTC
CDR3 protein: CSATGDSSDIQYF

V gene: TRBV11-2
D gene: .
J gene: TRBJ2-1
clone size: many
CDR3 DNA: TGTGCCAGCAGCCTAGTAGGGGGGATGGATGGCAATGAGCAGTTCTTC
CDR3 protein: CASSLVGGMDGNEQFF

V gene: TRBV12-5
D gene: .
J gene: TRBJ2-3
clone size: few
CDR3 DNA: TGTGCTAGTGGTTTGGTACTTGATACGCAGTATTTT
CDR3 protein: CASGLVLDTQYF

V gene: TRBV7-2
D gene: .
J gene: TRBJ1-4
clone size: .
CDR3 DNA: TGTGCCAGCAGCTTAGGAGGAACAGAAAAACTGTTTTTT
CDR3 protein: CASSLGGTEKLFF

V gene: TRBV6-1
D gene: TRBD1
J gene: TRBJ2-3
clone size: many
CDR3 DNA: TGTGCCAGCAGTACCTGGACAGGGGGCACAGATACGCAGTATTTT
CDR3 protein: CASSTWTGGTDTQYF

V gene: TRBV7-2
D gene: TRBD2
J gene: TRBJ2-3
clone size: many
CDR3 DNA: TGTGCCAGCAGCTTATGGGCTAGCGGAGGCCGAGATACGCAGTATTTT
CDR3 protein: CASSLWASGGRDTQYF

V gene: TRBV7-2
D gene: .
J gene: TRBJ1-5
clone size: many
CDR3 DNA: TGTGCCAGCAGCTTAGCGGTGGACGGCTACAATCAGCCCCAGCATTTT
CDR3 protein: CASSLAVDGYNQPQHF

V gene: TRBV2
D gene: .
J gene: TRBJ1-5
clone size: many
CDR3 DNA: TGTGCCAGCACCGCACGGCGTTATAGCAATCAGCCCCAGCATTTT
CDR3 protein: CASTARRYSNQPQHF

V gene: TRBV15
D gene: .
J gene: TRBJ2-5
clone size: many
CDR3 DNA: TGTGCCACCAGCTTCGACTATCCCAACGAAGAGACCCAGTACTTC
CDR3 protein: CATSFDYPNEETQYF

V gene: TRBV7-9
D gene: TRBD1
J gene: TRBJ1-1
clone size: many
CDR3 DNA: TGTGCCAGCAGCCGGGGACAGGGCCAGGGTGAAGCTTTCTTT
CDR3 protein: CASSRGQGQGEAFF

V gene: TRBV25-1
D gene: .
J gene: TRBJ1-4
clone size: many
CDR3 DNA: TGTGCCAGCAGTGACCGGACTGGAGGTGAAAAACTGTTTTTT
CDR3 protein: CASSDRTGGEKLFF

V gene: TRBV7-9
D gene: .
J gene: TRBJ2-2
clone size: .
CDR3 DNA: TGTGCCAACAGCTTATACCCCTACAGGGTACCGAACACCGGGGAGCTGTTTTTT
CDR3 protein: CANSLYPYRVPNTGELFF

V gene: TRBV11-1
D gene: TRBD2
J gene: TRBJ2-1
clone size: many
CDR3 DNA: TGTGCCAGCAGCCCATTGACTAGCGGGAGTATGGATGAGCAGTTCTTC
CDR3 protein: CASSPLTSGSMDEQFF

V gene: TRBV19
D gene: TRBD2
J gene: TRBJ2-1
clone size: few
CDR3 DNA: TGTGCCAGTAGTACCCGGACTAGTTTGGAGCAGTTCTTC
CDR3 protein: CASSTRTSLEQFF

V gene: TRBV7-2
D gene: TRBD1
J gene: TRBJ1-4
clone size: .
CDR3 DNA: TGTGCCAGCAGCGAACAGACAGGGCGGAATGAAAAACTGTTTTTT
CDR3 protein: CASSEQTGRNEKLFF

V gene: TRBV7-2
D gene: .
J gene: TRBJ1-1
clone size: many
CDR3 DNA: TGTGCCAGCAGCTTAGCGGCAGGGACCCGCACTGAAGCTTTCTTT
CDR3 protein: CASSLAAGTRTEAFF

V gene: TRBV6-5
D gene: .
J gene: TRBJ2-7
clone size: .
CDR3 DNA: TGTGCCAGCACCAAAATGGGGACATCCAACAGACCCCGCGGCGAGCAGTACTTC
CDR3 protein: CASTKMGTSNRPRGEQYF

V gene: TRBV3-1
D gene: TRBD2
J gene: TRBJ2-5
clone size: .
CDR3 DNA: TGTGCCAGCAGGGGGAGGGAGGGCCACCAGACCCAGTACTTC
CDR3 protein: CASRGREGHQTQYF

V gene: TRBV27
D gene: TRBD1
J gene: TRBJ1-2
clone size: few
CDR3 DNA: TGTGCCAGCAGTTTGGGGGGACAGGGGCAGGGCTACACCTTC
CDR3 protein: CASSLGGQGQGYTF

V gene: TRBV20-1
D gene: TRBD1
J gene: TRBJ2-2
clone size: few
CDR3 DNA: TGCAGTGCTAGAGATTCACAGGGGTCCGGGGAGCTGTTTTTT
CDR3 protein: CSARDSQGSGELFF

V gene: TRBV6-1
D gene: TRBD1
J gene: TRBJ2-1
clone size: few
CDR3 DNA: TGTGCCAGCAGTGAAGGGACAGGGGACTACAATGAGCAGTTCTTC
CDR3 protein: CASSEGTGDYNEQFF

V gene: TRBV12-3/TRBV12-4
D gene: .
J gene: TRBJ1-1
clone size: few
CDR3 DNA: TGTGCCAGCCAACTGGGACTGAACACTGAAGCTTTCTTT
CDR3 protein: CASQLGLNTEAFF

V gene: TRBV6-4
D gene: TRBD1
J gene: TRBJ1-6
clone size: few
CDR3 DNA: TGTGCCAGCAGTGACTCGACAGGGGGCAATTCACCCCTCCACTTT
CDR3 protein: CASSDSTGGNSPLHF

V gene: TRBV7-6
D gene: TRBD1
J gene: TRBJ1-4
clone size: many
CDR3 DNA: TGTGCCAGCAGCACGGACAGGGGGCGTGAAAAACTGTTTTTT
CDR3 protein: CASSTDRGREKLFF

V gene: TRBV4-3
D gene: TRBD2
J gene: TRBJ2-3
clone size: .
CDR3 DNA: TGCGCCAGCAGCCAAGGGCTAGCGGGAGCCGATACGCAGTATTTT
CDR3 protein: CASSQGLAGADTQYF

V gene: TRBV7-8
D gene: TRBD1
J gene: TRBJ1-1
clone size: .
CDR3 DNA: TGTGCCAGCAGCTTACGCACAGGGGTAAATGAAGCTTTCTTT
CDR3 protein: CASSLRTGVNEAFF

V gene: TRBV28
D gene: TRBD1
J gene: TRBJ2-7
clone size: many
CDR3 DNA: TGTGCCAGCAGTGCTCCGGGACAGGGGTCTTACGAGCAGTACTTC
CDR3 protein: CASSAPGQGSYEQYF

V gene: TRBV6-6
D gene: TRBD1
J gene: TRBJ1-1
clone size: few
CDR3 DNA: TGTGCCAGCAGCCCCGGACAGGGGCCATTTTCGGCTTTCTTT
CDR3 protein: CASSPGQGPFSAFF

V gene: TRBV12-3/TRBV12-4
D gene: TRBD2
J gene: TRBJ2-5
clone size: .
CDR3 DNA: TGTGCCAGCAGTTCACTCATAGCGGGAGGAGGAGAGACCCAGTACTTC
CDR3 protein: CASSSLIAGGGETQYF

V gene: TRBV4-1
D gene: .
J gene: TRBJ1-4
clone size: many
CDR3 DNA: TGCGCCAGCAGCCCAGACGCAACTAATGAAAAACTGTTTTTT
CDR3 protein: CASSPDATNEKLFF

V gene: TRBV7-8
D gene: TRBD2
J gene: TRBJ2-2
clone size: many
CDR3 DNA: TGTGCCAGCAGCTTAGAACTAGCGGCGAACACCGGGGAGCTGTTTTTT
CDR3 protein: CASSLELAANTGELFF

V gene: TRBV7-6
D gene: TRBD2
J gene: TRBJ2-7
clone size: many
CDR3 DNA: TGTGCCAGCAGCTCGCGACTAGCGGGAGGGCCGGACGAGCAGTACTTC
CDR3 protein: CASSSRLAGGPDEQYF

V gene: TRBV7-9
D gene: TRBD2
J gene: TRBJ2-2
clone size: few
CDR3 DNA: TGTGCCAGCAGCACTTGGACTAGCGGTACAGGCGAGCTGTTTTTT
CDR3 protein: CASSTWTSGTGELFF

V gene: TRBV4-1
D gene: .
J gene: TRBJ1-5
clone size: few
CDR3 DNA: TGCGCCAGCAGCCAAGATCTGGGGGAGGCGCCCCAGCATTTT
CDR3 protein: CASSQDLGEAPQHF

V gene: TRBV7-4
D gene: .
J gene: TRBJ2-5
clone size: .
CDR3 DNA: TGTGCCAGCAGTCTCGTTCGACAGCTCCAAGAGACCCAGTACTTC
CDR3 protein: CASSLVRQLQETQYF

V gene: TRBV29-1
D gene: .
J gene: TRBJ1-1
clone size: few
CDR3 DNA: TGCAGCGCAATACCGGGACACCAGAACACTGAAGCTTTCTTT
CDR3 protein: CSAIPGHQNTEAFF

V gene: TRBV11-1
D gene: TRBD2
J gene: TRBJ2-1
clone size: few
CDR3 DNA: TGTGCCAGCAGCACCCGACTAGCGGAGTACAATGAGCAGTTCTTC
CDR3 protein: CASSTRLAEYNEQFF

V gene: TRBV20-1
D gene: .
J gene: TRBJ2-5
clone size: .
CDR3 DNA: TGCAGTGCTAGACAAGAGACCCAGTACTTC
CDR3 protein: CSARQETQYF

V gene: TRBV23-1
D gene: .
J gene: TRBJ1-2
clone size: few
CDR3 DNA: TGCGCCAGCAGTCCATCGACAGAAAAGGAGGGCTACACCTTC
CDR3 protein: CASSPSTEKEGYTF

V gene: TRBV19
D gene: TRBD1
J gene: TRBJ1-1
clone size: .
CDR3 DNA: TGTGCCAGTAATATCAGGGACAGGGGCCTGGACACTGAAGCTTTCTTT
CDR3 protein: CASNIRDRGLDTEAFF

V gene: TRBV14
D gene: TRBD1
J gene: TRBJ1-2
clone size: .
CDR3 DNA: TGTGCCAGCAGCCACGGTACAGGGGGGTATGGCTACACCTTC
CDR3 protein: CASSHGTGGYGYTF

V gene: TRBV29-1
D gene: TRBD1
J gene: TRBJ1-1
clone size: few
CDR3 DNA: TGCAGCGTTGCTCAGGGGGCAAGCACTGAAGCTTTCTTT
CDR3 protein: CSVAQGASTEAFF

V gene: TRBV15
D gene: .
J gene: TRBJ1-4
clone size: .
CDR3 DNA: TGTGCCACCAGCAGAGATTATATGGCTGTGGAAAAACTGTTTTTT
CDR3 protein: CATSRDYMAVEKLFF

V gene: TRBV6-5
D gene: TRBD2
J gene: TRBJ2-1
clone size: few
CDR3 DNA: TGTGCCAGCAGGGGAACTAGCGGGTTATATGAGCAGTTCTTC
CDR3 protein: CASRGTSGLYEQFF

V gene: TRBV19
D gene: TRBD2
J gene: TRBJ2-3
clone size: many
CDR3 DNA: TGTGCCAGCGGGACTAGCGGGACCATTTCCACAGATACGCAGTATTTT
CDR3 protein: CASGTSGTISTDTQYF

V gene: TRBV5-4
D gene: .
J gene: TRBJ1-6
clone size: .
CDR3 DNA: TGTGCCAGCAGCCCGGCCGACCCCCGGGATTCACCCCTCCACTTT
CDR3 protein: CASSPADPRDSPLHF

V gene: TRBV24-1
D gene: .
J gene: TRBJ2-2
clone size: .
CDR3 DNA: TGTGCCACCGTGGGGTCCCCGAACACCGGGGAGCTGTTTTTT
CDR3 protein: CATVGSPNTGELFF

V gene: TRBV5-5
D gene: .
J gene: TRBJ1-5
clone size: few
CDR3 DNA: TGTGCCAGCAGCTTGTTCCAGGCCCGTAGCAATCAGCCCCAGCATTTT
CDR3 protein: CASSLFQARSNQPQHF